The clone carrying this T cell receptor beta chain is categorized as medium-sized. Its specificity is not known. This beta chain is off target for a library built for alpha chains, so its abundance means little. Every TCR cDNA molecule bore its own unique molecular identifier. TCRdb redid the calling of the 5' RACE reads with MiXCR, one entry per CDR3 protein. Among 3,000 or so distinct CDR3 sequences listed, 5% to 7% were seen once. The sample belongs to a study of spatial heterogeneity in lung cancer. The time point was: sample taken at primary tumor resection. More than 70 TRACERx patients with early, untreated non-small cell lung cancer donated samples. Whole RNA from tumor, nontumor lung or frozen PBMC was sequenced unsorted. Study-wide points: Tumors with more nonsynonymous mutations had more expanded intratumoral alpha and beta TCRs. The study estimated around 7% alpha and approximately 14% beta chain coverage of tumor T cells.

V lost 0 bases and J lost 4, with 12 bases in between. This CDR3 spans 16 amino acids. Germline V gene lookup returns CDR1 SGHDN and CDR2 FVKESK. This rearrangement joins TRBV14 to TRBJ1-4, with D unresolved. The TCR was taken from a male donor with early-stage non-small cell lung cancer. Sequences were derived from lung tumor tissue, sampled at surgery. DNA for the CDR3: TGTGCCAGCAGCCAAGATCAAGGCAAAATTAATGAAAAACTGTTTTTT. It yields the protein CASSQDQGKINEKLFF.